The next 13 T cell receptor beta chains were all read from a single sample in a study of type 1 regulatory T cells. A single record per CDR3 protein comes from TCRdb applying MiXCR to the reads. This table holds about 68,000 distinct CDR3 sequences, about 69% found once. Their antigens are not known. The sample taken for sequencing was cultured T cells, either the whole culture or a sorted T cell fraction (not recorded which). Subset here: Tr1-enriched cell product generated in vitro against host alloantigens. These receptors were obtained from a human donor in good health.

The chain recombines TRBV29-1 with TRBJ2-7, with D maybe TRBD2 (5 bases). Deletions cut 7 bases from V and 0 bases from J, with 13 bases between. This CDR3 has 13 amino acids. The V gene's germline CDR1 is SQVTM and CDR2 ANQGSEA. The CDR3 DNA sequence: TGCAGCGCTAGAGGGTATACCTCCTACGAGCAGTACTTC. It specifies CSARGYTSYEQYF.

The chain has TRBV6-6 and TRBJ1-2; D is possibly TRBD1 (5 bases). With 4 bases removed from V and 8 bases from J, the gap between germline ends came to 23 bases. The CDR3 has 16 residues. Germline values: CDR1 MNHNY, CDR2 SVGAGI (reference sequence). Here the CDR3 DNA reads TGTGCCAGCAGTTCATCAAGGGACGCGCCTCACGGGGGCTACACCTTC. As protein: CASSSSRDAPHGGYTF.

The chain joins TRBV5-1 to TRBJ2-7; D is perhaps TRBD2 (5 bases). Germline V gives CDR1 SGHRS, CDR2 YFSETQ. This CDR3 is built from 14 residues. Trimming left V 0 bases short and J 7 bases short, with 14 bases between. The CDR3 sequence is CASSLATGNLEQYF. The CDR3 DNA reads TGCGCCAGCAGCTTGGCCACCGGGAACCTAGAGCAGTACTTC.

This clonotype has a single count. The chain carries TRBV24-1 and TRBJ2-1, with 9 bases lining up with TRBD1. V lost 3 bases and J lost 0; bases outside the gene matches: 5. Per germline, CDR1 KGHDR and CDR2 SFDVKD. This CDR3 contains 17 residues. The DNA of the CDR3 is TGTGCCACCAGTGATCCGACAGGGGGGAACTCCTACAATGAGCAGTTCTTC. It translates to CATSDPTGGNSYNEQFF.

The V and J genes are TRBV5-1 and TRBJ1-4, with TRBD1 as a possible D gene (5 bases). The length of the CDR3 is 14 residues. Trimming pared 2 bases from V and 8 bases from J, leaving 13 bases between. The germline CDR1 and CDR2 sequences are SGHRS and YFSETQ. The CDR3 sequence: CASSFGTDGEKLFF. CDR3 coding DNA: TGCGCCAGCAGCTTCGGGACTGACGGAGAAAAACTGTTTTTT.

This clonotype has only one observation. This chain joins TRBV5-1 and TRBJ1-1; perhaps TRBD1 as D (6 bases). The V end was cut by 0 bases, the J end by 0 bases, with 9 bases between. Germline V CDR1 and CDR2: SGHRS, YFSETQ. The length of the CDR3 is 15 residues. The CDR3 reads CASSLGTVMNTEAFF. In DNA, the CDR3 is TGCGCCAGCAGCTTGGGGACAGTAATGAACACTGAAGCTTTCTTT. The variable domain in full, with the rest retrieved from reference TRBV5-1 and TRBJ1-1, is KAGVTQTPRYLIKTRGQQVTLSCSPISGHRSVSWYQQTPGQGLQFLFEYFSETQRNKGNFPGRFSGRQFSNSRSEMNVSTLELGDSALYLCASSLGTVMNTEAFFGQGTRLTVV.

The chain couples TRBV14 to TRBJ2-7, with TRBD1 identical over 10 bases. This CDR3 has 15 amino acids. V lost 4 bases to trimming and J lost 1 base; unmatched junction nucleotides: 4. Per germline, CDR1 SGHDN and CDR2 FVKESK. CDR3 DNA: TGTGCCAGCAGCCGTAGGACAGGGGGATCCTACGAGCAGTACTTC. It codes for CASSRRTGGSYEQYF.

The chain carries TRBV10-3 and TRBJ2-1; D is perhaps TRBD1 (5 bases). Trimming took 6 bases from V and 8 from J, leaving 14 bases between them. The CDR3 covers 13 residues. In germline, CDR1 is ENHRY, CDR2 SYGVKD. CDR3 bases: TGTGCCATCAGGGGGCCCCCCGGCGATGAGCAGTTCTTC. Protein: CAIRGPPGDEQFF.

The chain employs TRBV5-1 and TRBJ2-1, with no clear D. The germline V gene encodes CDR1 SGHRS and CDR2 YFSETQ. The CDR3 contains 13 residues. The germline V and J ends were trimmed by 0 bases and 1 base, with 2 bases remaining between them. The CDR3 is CASSLASYNEQFF. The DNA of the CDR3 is TGCGCCAGCAGCTTGGCTTCCTACAATGAGCAGTTCTTC.

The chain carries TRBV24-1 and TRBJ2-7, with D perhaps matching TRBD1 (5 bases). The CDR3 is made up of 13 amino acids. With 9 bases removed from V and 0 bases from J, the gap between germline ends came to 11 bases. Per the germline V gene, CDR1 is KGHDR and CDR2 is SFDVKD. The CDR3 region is CATSGRDSYEQYF. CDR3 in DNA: TGTGCCACCTCTGGCAGGGACTCCTACGAGCAGTACTTC.

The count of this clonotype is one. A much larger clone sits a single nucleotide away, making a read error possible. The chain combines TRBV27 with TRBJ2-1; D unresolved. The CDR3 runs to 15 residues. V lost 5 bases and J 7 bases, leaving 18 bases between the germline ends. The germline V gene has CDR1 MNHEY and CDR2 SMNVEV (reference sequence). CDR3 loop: CASSTRIGFGNEQFF. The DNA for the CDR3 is TGTGCCAGCAGTACCCGGATAGGGTTTGGGAATGAGCAGTTCTTC.

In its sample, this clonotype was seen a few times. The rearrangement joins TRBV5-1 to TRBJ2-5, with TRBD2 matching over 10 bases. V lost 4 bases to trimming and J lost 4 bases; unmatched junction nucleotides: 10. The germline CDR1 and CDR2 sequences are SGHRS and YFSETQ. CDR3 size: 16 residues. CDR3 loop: CASSIRLAGGSETQYF. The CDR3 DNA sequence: TGCGCCAGCAGCATCCGACTAGCGGGTGGCTCAGAGACCCAGTACTTC.

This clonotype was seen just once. The CDR3 bases are TGTGCCAGCTCACCACTGGGCGGTAACACCGGGGAGCTGTTTTTT. Amino acid sequence: CASSPLGGNTGELFF. The chain carries TRBV18 and TRBJ2-2; D remains unclear. This CDR3 region has 15 residues. The V and J ends lost 1 base and 2 bases respectively, with 8 bases between them. Germline CDR1 KGHSH, CDR2 LQKENI.